This T cell receptor beta chain was documented in a study of shared clonotypes between healthy human individuals. The CDR3 contains 14 residues. The junction had 6 bases not matched to a gene; V was cut back by 6 bases and J by 2 bases. Per germline, CDR1 MNHEY and CDR2 SMNVEV (reference sequence). Broader study findings: Donors were few, which limited the genetic and exposure-history diversity represented. Between a handful of donors, naive CD4 clonotypes were shared at a level of about 5%.

This clone appeared once. What it binds is not known. This was a deep-level run. Assay used: immunoSEQ multiplex PCR; TCRdb lists only in-frame clones, some missing. The table shows roughly 2,500,000 clones, with 80% to 95% occurring only once. Study donors comprised healthy, HIV-negative adults devoid of recent acute infection or vaccination. The TCR sequence derives from a man in his late teens or twenties in good health. Some clones in this sample may be carry-over from other donors' samples. The V call is TRBV27, the J call TRBJ2-7; 8 nucleotides match TRBD1. The specimen was naive CD4+ T cells from PBMCs. The subset was: CD45RA+ positively selected. CDR3 in amino acids: CASRRQGIPYEQYF. CDR3 nucleotides: TGTGCCAGCAGGCGACAGGGGATTCCCTACGAGCAGTACTTC.